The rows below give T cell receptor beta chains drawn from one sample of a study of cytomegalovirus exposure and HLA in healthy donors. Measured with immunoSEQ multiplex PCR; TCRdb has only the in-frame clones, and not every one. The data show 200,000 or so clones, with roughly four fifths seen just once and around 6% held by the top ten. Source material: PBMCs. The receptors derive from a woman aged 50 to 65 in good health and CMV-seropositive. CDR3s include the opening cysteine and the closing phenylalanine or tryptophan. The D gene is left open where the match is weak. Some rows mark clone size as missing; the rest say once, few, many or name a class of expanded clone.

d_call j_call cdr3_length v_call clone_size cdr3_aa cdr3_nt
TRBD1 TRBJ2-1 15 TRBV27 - CASSPGQAPYNEQFF TGTGCCAGCAGTCCGGGACAGGCCCCGTACAATGAGCAGTTCTTC
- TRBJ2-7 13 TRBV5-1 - CASSPPSTGEQYF TGCGCCAGCAGCCCCCCCAGCACGGGGGAGCAGTACTTC
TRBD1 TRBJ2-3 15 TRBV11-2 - CASSLDGQGADTQYF TGTGCCAGCAGCTTAGATGGTCAGGGGGCGGATACGCAGTATTTT
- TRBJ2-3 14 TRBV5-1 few CASSLRASTDTQYF TGCGCCAGCAGTCTGCGGGCTAGCACAGATACGCAGTATTTT
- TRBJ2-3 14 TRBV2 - CASSWRASEDTQYF TGTGCCAGCAGTTGGAGAGCCAGCGAAGATACGCAGTATTTT
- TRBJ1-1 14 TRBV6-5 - CASTNPRENTEAFF TGTGCCAGCACCAACCCCCGGGAGAACACTGAAGCTTTCTTT
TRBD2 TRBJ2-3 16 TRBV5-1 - CASTIAGGLRTDTQYF TGCGCCAGCACCATAGCGGGAGGTCTCCGCACAGATACGCAGTATTTT
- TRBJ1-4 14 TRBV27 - CASSFWTGIQKLFF TGTGCCAGCAGTTTCTGGACGGGAATCCAAAAACTGTTTTTT
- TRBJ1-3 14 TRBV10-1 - CASSSRGLGNTIYF TGCGCCAGCAGTTCCCGGGGACTCGGAAACACCATATATTTT
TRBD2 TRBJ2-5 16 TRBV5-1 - CASSLGGLAGEETQYF TGCGCCAGCAGCTTGGGCGGACTAGCGGGGGAAGAGACCCAGTACTTC
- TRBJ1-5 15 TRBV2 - CASSFDRISNQPQHF TGTGCCAGCAGCTTCGACAGGATTAGCAATCAGCCCCAGCATTTT
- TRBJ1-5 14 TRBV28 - CASRTGSINQPQHF TGTGCCAGCCGCACAGGGTCCATCAATCAGCCCCAGCATTTT
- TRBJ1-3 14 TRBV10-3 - CAIGDGTQGNTIYF TGTGCCATCGGCGACGGGACACAAGGAAACACCATATATTTT
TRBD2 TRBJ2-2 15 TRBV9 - CASSERESPTGELFF TGTGCCAGCAGCGAGCGGGAGTCCCCCACCGGGGAGCTGTTTTTT
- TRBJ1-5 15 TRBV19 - CASSPGQISNQPQHF TGTGCCAGTAGTCCGGGACAAATTAGCAATCAGCCCCAGCATTTT
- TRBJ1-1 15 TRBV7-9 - CASSLLRSGATEAFF TGTGCCAGCAGCCTACTGCGATCTGGGGCGACTGAAGCTTTCTTT
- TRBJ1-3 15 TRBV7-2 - CASRGEFGAGNTIYF TGTGCCAGCAGGGGCGAATTCGGTGCTGGAAACACCATATATTTT
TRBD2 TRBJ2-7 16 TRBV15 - CATSRDSAGGPYEQYF TGTGCCACCAGCAGAGATTCTGCGGGGGGGCCCTACGAGCAGTACTTC
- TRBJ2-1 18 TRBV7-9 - CASSSLALTRSSYNEQFF TGTGCCAGCAGCAGTCTAGCTCTTACCAGGAGCTCCTACAATGAGCAGTTCTTC
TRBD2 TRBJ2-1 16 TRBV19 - CASSIQRGGRDNEQFF TGTGCCAGTAGTATCCAGCGGGGGGGCCGGGACAATGAGCAGTTCTTC
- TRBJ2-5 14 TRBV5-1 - CASRLRGLQETQYF TGCGCCAGCAGGTTGCGGGGTCTACAAGAGACCCAGTACTTC
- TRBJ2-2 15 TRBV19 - CASSILSDNTGELFF TGTGCCAGTAGTATCCTAAGCGATAACACCGGGGAGCTGTTTTTT
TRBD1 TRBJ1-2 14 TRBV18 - CASSPGQGSVGYTF TGTGCCAGCTCACCTGGACAGGGGAGCGTTGGCTACACCTTC
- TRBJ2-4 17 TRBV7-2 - CASSLEWTSLAKNIQYF TGTGCCAGCAGCTTAGAGTGGACTTCCTTGGCCAAAAACATTCAGTACTTC
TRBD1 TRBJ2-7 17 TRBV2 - CASRYRERTGASYEQYF TGTGCCAGCAGATACAGAGAGAGGACAGGCGCCTCCTACGAGCAGTACTTC
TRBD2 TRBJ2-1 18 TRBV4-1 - CASYPPTSDLLSYNEQFF TGCGCCAGCTACCCCCCGACTAGCGACCTCCTTTCCTACAATGAGCAGTTCTTC
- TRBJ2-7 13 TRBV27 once CASTWDSDYEQYF TGTGCCAGCACCTGGGACTCCGACTACGAGCAGTACTTC
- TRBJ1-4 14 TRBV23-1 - CASRPGHRGEKLFF TGCGCCAGCAGGCCGGGACACCGAGGAGAAAAACTGTTTTTT
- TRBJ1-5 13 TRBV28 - CASSQYSNQPQHF TGTGCCAGCAGTCAGTATAGCAATCAGCCCCAGCATTTT
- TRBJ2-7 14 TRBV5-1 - CASSPGGQNYEQYF TGCGCCAGCAGCCCAGGTGGGCAGAACTACGAGCAGTACTTC
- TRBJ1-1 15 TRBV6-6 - CASSYSIQVFAEAFF TGTGCCAGCAGTTACTCGATTCAGGTGTTCGCTGAAGCTTTCTTT
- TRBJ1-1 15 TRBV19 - CASSQWGGAGSEAFF TGTGCCAGTAGTCAATGGGGGGGCGCGGGATCCGAAGCTTTCTTT
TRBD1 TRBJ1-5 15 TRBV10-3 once CAISAGTDSNQPQHF TGTGCCATCAGCGCCGGGACAGATAGCAATCAGCCCCAGCATTTT
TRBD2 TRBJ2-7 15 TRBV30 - CAWTGSRTSSYEQYF TGTGCCTGGACAGGTTCTCGGACTAGCAGCTACGAGCAGTACTTC
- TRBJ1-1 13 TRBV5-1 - CASSPDSRSEAFF TGCGCCAGCAGCCCGGACAGCCGAAGTGAAGCTTTCTTT
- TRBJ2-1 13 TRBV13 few CASSFKQANEQFF TGTGCCAGCAGCTTTAAACAGGCGAATGAGCAGTTCTTC
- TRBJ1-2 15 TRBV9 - CASSVEGTGSYGYTF TGTGCCAGCAGCGTAGAGGGAACGGGATCCTATGGCTACACCTTC
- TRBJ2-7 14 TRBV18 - CASSAGEKDYEQYF TGTGCCAGCTCCGCAGGGGAAAAAGACTACGAGCAGTACTTC
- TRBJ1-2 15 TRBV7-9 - CASSLNLGPGYGYTF TGTGCCAGCAGCTTAAACCTCGGCCCGGGGTATGGCTACACCTTC
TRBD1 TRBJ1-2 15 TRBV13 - CASSFSSGGNYGYTF TGTGCCAGCAGTTTTTCCTCAGGGGGGAACTATGGCTACACCTTC
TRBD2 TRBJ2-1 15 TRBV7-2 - CASSFLAGVYNEQFF TGTGCCAGCAGCTTTCTAGCGGGTGTCTACAATGAGCAGTTCTTC
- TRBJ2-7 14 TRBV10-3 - CAISESVGIYEQYF TGTGCCATCAGTGAGTCCGTCGGGATATACGAGCAGTACTTC
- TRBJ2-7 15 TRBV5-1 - CASSRDTPGSYEQYF TGCGCCAGCAGCCGGGACACACCCGGCTCCTACGAGCAGTACTTC
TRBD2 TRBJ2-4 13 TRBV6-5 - CASSRAGGGIQYF TGTGCCAGCAGCAGGGCGGGGGGGGGCATTCAGTACTTC
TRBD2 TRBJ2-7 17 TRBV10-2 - CASSESVSGSLRYEQYF TGCGCCAGCAGTGAAAGTGTTAGCGGGTCCTTGCGGTACGAGCAGTACTTC
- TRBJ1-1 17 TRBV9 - CASSVAAGTKSNTEAFF TGTGCCAGCAGCGTAGCCGCCGGGACTAAATCTAACACTGAAGCTTTCTTT
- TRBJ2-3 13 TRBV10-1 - CASSTLVTDTQYF TGCGCCAGCAGCACTTTGGTTACAGATACGCAGTATTTT
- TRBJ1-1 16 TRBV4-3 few CASSQEVGRGGTEAFF TGCGCCAGCAGCCAAGAAGTGGGGAGGGGAGGCACTGAAGCTTTCTTT
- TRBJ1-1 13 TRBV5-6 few CASSLQGNTEAFF TGTGCCAGCAGCTTGCAGGGGAACACTGAAGCTTTCTTT
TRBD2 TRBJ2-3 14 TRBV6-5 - CATGTSGGTDTQYF TGTGCCACCGGGACTAGCGGGGGCACAGATACGCAGTATTTT
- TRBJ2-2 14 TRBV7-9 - CASSFLGPTGELFF TGTGCCAGCAGCTTTTTGGGGCCCACCGGGGAGCTGTTTTTT
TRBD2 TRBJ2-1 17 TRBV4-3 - CASSQDGTSGNYNEQFF TGCGCCAGCAGCCAAGATGGGACTAGCGGAAACTACAATGAGCAGTTCTTC
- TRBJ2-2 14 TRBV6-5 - CASSYSVAVGELFF TGTGCCAGCAGTTACTCAGTGGCCGTCGGGGAGCTGTTTTTT
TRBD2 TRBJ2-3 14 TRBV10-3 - CAISAGGGTDTQYF TGTGCCATCAGTGCGGGGGGAGGCACAGATACGCAGTATTTT
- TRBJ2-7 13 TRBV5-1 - CASSLVTGNEQYF TGCGCCAGCAGCTTGGTAACGGGGAACGAGCAGTACTTC
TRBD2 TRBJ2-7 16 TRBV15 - CATSGHVAGDSYEQYF TGTGCCACCAGCGGACATGTAGCGGGGGACTCCTACGAGCAGTACTTC
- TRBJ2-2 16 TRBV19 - CASSIISSAQGGELFF TGTGCCAGTAGTATTATCTCCAGCGCCCAGGGCGGGGAGCTGTTTTTT
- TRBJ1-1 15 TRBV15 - CATSRDNRVNTEAFF TGTGCCACCAGCAGAGATAACCGAGTGAACACTGAAGCTTTCTTT
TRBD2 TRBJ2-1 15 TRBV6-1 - CASSEAGGEYNEQFF TGTGCCAGCAGTGAAGCTGGGGGGGAGTACAATGAGCAGTTCTTC
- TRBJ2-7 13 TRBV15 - CATSWGQSKEQYF TGTGCCACCAGCTGGGGCCAATCGAAGGAGCAGTACTTC